The entry below describes one T cell receptor beta chain. Antigen specificity is unknown. RNA transcripts were the template for amplifying TCR beta CDR3 regions. Primed by the HTBI set, a first-round RT-PCR was run on the TCR CDR3. TCRdb analysed the multiplex PCR reads with MiXCR anew, one entry per CDR3 protein. The sample contains fewer than 800,000 distinct CDR3 sequences, over 15% of which appear only once. This sample is part of a study of T cells in Graves' hyperthyroidism and ophthalmopathy. Overall study results and limits: By a 13 V-J model, ophthalmopathy was set apart from stable hyperthyroidism.

V was trimmed by 5 bases and J by 5 bases, leaving 18 bases between them. Germline CDR1 LGHDT, CDR2 YNNKEL (reference sequence). The CDR3 is made up of 15 amino acids. The PBMCs were sourced from fresh peripheral blood (around 9.9 ml). The receptor's source is a man aged 18 to 35 with Graves' hyperthyroidism. This sequence joins TRBV3-1 and TRBJ2-5; D is perhaps TRBD1 (5 bases). The sequenced sample was blood. The DNA for the CDR3 is TGTGCCAGCAGCACCCCGGACGAAGCAGGGGAGACCCAGTACTTC. Its translation: CASSTPDEAGETQYF.